Each of the 27 T cell receptor beta chains below was sequenced from the same sample in a study of cytomegalovirus exposure and HLA in healthy donors. PCR employed 60 Vbeta and 13 Jbeta primers. Method: immunoSEQ multiplex PCR; TCRdb's copy keeps in-frame clones and lacks some. Its table records over 100,000 clones. Sequencing was done on a sample of PBMCs. Receptors were obtained from a man aged 25-40 years in good health and CMV-seronegative.

The gene calls are TRBV11-2 and TRBJ2-7; D gene uncertain. Germline values: CDR1 SGHAT, CDR2 FQNNGV. There are 18 residues in the CDR3. V lost 5 bases to trimming and J lost 1 base, with 24 bases between them. The CDR3 is CASSDSIITGSGSYEQYF. CDR3 bases: TGTGCCAGCAGCGACTCCATAATCACCGGGTCCGGGTCCTACGAGCAGTACTTC.

The J gene is TRBJ2-3, the V gene TRBV29-1; D is ambiguous. The V and J ends lost 4 bases and 5 bases respectively, with 10 bases between them. Germline V gives CDR1 SQVTM, CDR2 ANQGSEA. The CDR3 is 12 amino acids. CDR3 DNA: TGCAGCGTTGGAGGAGCCAGAGATACGCAGTATTTT. It translates to CSVGGARDTQYF.

The CDR3 protein is CSVEGFRGSGELFF. CDR3 nucleotide sequence: TGCAGCGTTGAAGGTTTCAGGGGTTCCGGGGAGCTGTTTTTT. V gene TRBV29-1 combines with J gene TRBJ2-2; D may be TRBD1 (6 bases). V lost 1 base to trimming and J lost 6 bases, with 12 bases between them. The CDR3 runs 14 residues. Germline values: CDR1 SQVTM, CDR2 ANQGSEA.

The rearrangement links TRBV5-1 to TRBJ2-7; D is ambiguous. Trimming removed 4 bases at V and 6 bases at J, with 14 bases between. The CDR3 extends over 13 amino acids. CDR1 is SGHRS, CDR2 YFSETQ, per germline. The CDR3 loop reads CASSATDAPEQYF. As DNA, the CDR3 is TGCGCCAGCAGCGCGACTGATGCTCCCGAGCAGTACTTC.

The chain combines TRBV19 with TRBJ1-6, with 7 nucleotides matching TRBD1. Per germline, CDR1 LNHDA and CDR2 SQIVND (reference sequence). The CDR3 is 13 amino acids. V was clipped by 5 bases and J by 7 bases; unmatched bases: 2. The CDR3 coding sequence is TGTGCCAGTAGTTCACAGGGGAATTCACCCCTCCACTTT. It translates to CASSSQGNSPLHF.

The rearrangement links TRBV10-2 to TRBJ1-1; 9 bases fit TRBD1. Looked up from germline, CDR1 is WSHSY and CDR2 is SAAADI. V shed 8 bases, J shed 1 base, and the junction held 5 bases outside the gene matches. The length of the CDR3 is 14 residues. CDR3: CASSRGQGNTEAFF. The CDR3 DNA follows: TGCGCCAGCTCGCGGGGACAGGGGAACACTGAAGCTTTCTTT.

The chain is built from TRBV10-3 and TRBJ1-5, with TRBD1 as a possible D gene (5 bases). Germline CDR1 is ENHRY and CDR2 is SYGVKD. V was clipped by 3 bases and J by 2 bases, with 8 bases between them. This CDR3 comprises 14 residues. The CDR3 coding sequence is TGTGCCATCAGTGAAGGACAAGGCAATCAGCCCCAGCATTTT. Its translation is CAISEGQGNQPQHF.

The CDR3 loop reads CASSLRETGVNEKLFF. The CDR3 DNA reads as TGTGCCAGCAGCTTGCGTGAGACAGGGGTTAATGAAAAACTGTTTTTT. The chain couples TRBV5-4 to TRBJ1-4; 8 bases match TRBD1. Germline V lookup: CDR1 SGHNT, CDR2 YYREEE (reference sequence). V dropped 1 base and J dropped 4; count of bases not matched to a gene: 6. This CDR3 comprises 16 residues.

The rearrangement joins TRBV14 to TRBJ1-4; D remains ambiguous. Germline V gives CDR1 SGHDN, CDR2 FVKESK. V was clipped by 3 bases and J by 4 bases, with 3 bases between them. The CDR3 contains 12 residues. As DNA, the CDR3 is TGTGCCAGCAGCCAGAGTAATGAAAAACTGTTTTTT. Protein sequence: CASSQSNEKLFF.

The gene calls are TRBV7-2 and TRBJ2-7; 9 bases map to TRBD1. The trim removed 2 bases at V and 4 bases at J, leaving 9 bases unmatched. The germline gives CDR1 SGHTA, CDR2 FQGNSA. The CDR3 loop spans 16 amino acids. In DNA form, the CDR3 reads TGTGCCAGCAGCTTAAGGATCGTGGGACAGGGTTACGAGCAGTACTTC. This sequence encodes CASSLRIVGQGYEQYF. Full variable domain (remainder filled in from reference TRBV7-2 and TRBJ2-7): GAGVSQSPSNKVTEKGKDVELRCDPISGHTALYWYRQSLGQGLEFLIYFQGNSAPDKSGLPSDRFSAERTGGSVSTLTIQRTQQEDSAVYLCASSLRIVGQGYEQYFGPGTRLTVT.

This rearrangement joins TRBV18 to TRBJ2-3; 10 nucleotides match TRBD1. This CDR3 region has 18 residues. Germline loops: CDR1 KGHSH, CDR2 LQKENI. V gave up 3 bases and J gave up 1 base; unmatched junction bases: 10. Here the CDR3 reads CASSPFRSTGGGTDTQYF. Here the CDR3 DNA reads TGTGCCAGCTCACCCTTCCGTTCGACAGGGGGCGGCACAGATACGCAGTATTTT.

J is TRBJ2-4 and V is TRBV19; 8 nucleotides align to TRBD1. The CDR3 loop spans 16 amino acids. CDR1 and CDR2 from the germline V gene are LNHDA and SQIVND (reference sequence). J lost 6 bases, V lost 5 bases, and 12 bases had no gene match. CDR3: CASSDNRGSRPNIQYF. In DNA, the CDR3 is TGTGCCAGTAGTGACAACAGGGGGTCGAGGCCAAACATTCAGTACTTC.

The gene calls are TRBV14 and TRBJ2-5; TRBD2 aligns across 10 bases. Germline CDR1 reads SGHDN; CDR2 reads FVKESK. J gave up 4 bases and V 1 base, and 27 bases lay outside the gene matches. CDR3 length: 23 residues. The DNA for the CDR3 is TGTGCCAGCAGCCAAGGTCCAGGGACAGGATCGTCTAGCGGGGGTTTTTGGCGAGAGACCCAGTACTTC. Translated: CASSQGPGTGSSSGGFWRETQYF.

The chain couples TRBV6-1 to TRBJ2-5, with D perhaps TRBD2 (6 bases). Germline CDR1 is MNHNS and CDR2 is SASEGT. The CDR3 is 12 residues long. V gave up 5 bases and J gave up 5 bases, with 9 bases separating them. The chain's CDR3 is CASSPRGETQYF. The CDR3 DNA sequence: TGTGCCAGCAGTCCCCGGGGGGAGACCCAGTACTTC.

V usage is TRBV5-1 and J usage is TRBJ1-6, with D perhaps matching TRBD1 (6 bases). Looked up from germline, CDR1 is SGHRS and CDR2 is YFSETQ. The CDR3 is made up of 14 amino acids. V was clipped by 4 bases and J by 6 bases, with 11 bases between them. CDR3 DNA sequence: TGCGCCAGCAGCACGGACAGCAGTAATTCACCCCTCCACTTT. It is translated as CASSTDSSNSPLHF.

The chain joins TRBV25-1 to TRBJ2-2; 7 bases map to TRBD1. CDR3 length: 15 residues. In germline, CDR1 is MGHDK, CDR2 SYGVNS. With 6 bases clipped from V and 0 bases from J, the junction kept 4 bases outside the gene matches. DNA of the CDR3: TGTGCCAGCAGGAGGACAGGCACGAACACCGGGGAGCTGTTTTTT. As protein: CASRRTGTNTGELFF.

The chain has TRBV6-5 and TRBJ2-5; perhaps TRBD1 as D (5 bases). The germline V and J ends were trimmed by 0 bases and 7 bases, with 12 bases remaining between them. Germline CDR1 MNHEY, CDR2 SVGAGI. The CDR3 extends over 14 amino acids. The CDR3 DNA sequence: TGTGCCAGCAGTTACTCGGCAGGGATCGGGACCCAGTACTTC. Translating it yields CASSYSAGIGTQYF.

This chain links TRBV7-3 with TRBJ1-3; D uncertain. The CDR3 runs to 13 residues. Trimming shortened V by 4 bases and J by 0 bases, and 4 bases separated the two germline ends. The V gene's germline CDR1 is SGHTA and CDR2 FQGTGA. The CDR3 nucleotides read TGTGCCAGCAGCTCCAGCTCTGGAAACACCATATATTTT. It yields the protein CASSSSSGNTIYF.

The rearrangement joins TRBV7-9 to TRBJ1-1; D remains unclear. Trimming removed 1 base at V and 2 bases at J, with 11 bases between. The CDR3 loop spans 15 amino acids. The germline CDR1 and CDR2 sequences are SEHNR and FQNEAQ (reference sequence). The CDR3 DNA is TGTGCCAGCAGCTTAGGATTGGCGGTTAACACTGAAGCTTTCTTT. Amino acid sequence: CASSLGLAVNTEAFF.

The chain recombines TRBV18 with TRBJ2-2, with TRBD2 matching over 7 bases. V shed 3 bases and J 4 bases; nucleotides not matched to a gene: 8. Germline CDR1 KGHSH, CDR2 LQKENI. The CDR3 loop spans 16 amino acids. The CDR3 here is CASSPASGGSTGELFF. CDR3 coding DNA: TGTGCCAGCTCACCGGCCTCGGGCGGGAGCACCGGGGAGCTGTTTTTT.

The chain has TRBV5-1 and TRBJ2-4; D remains ambiguous. CDR3 length: 12 residues. Trimming removed 7 bases at V and 7 bases at J, with 12 bases between. In germline, CDR1 is SGHRS, CDR2 YFSETQ. CDR3 in DNA: TGCGCCAGCGGGCCCAGTTCCAACATTCAGTACTTC. Its translation: CASGPSSNIQYF.

V usage is TRBV7-9 and J usage is TRBJ1-1; D perhaps matches TRBD1 (6 bases). Germline CDR1 SEHNR, CDR2 FQNEAQ (reference sequence). CDR3 length: 15 amino acids. Between the trimmed V and J ends, which lost 3 bases and 1 base, there was a span of 12 bases. The CDR3 sequence is CASSFRLGANTEAFF. In nucleotides, the CDR3 is TGTGCCAGCAGCTTCCGGCTGGGGGCGAACACTGAAGCTTTCTTT.

This sequence joins TRBV28 and TRBJ1-5; D gene unclear. The V end was cut by 3 bases, the J end by 4 bases, with 10 bases between. From germline, CDR1 is MDHEN and CDR2 SYDVKM. The CDR3 loop spans 14 amino acids. The CDR3 nucleotides are TGTGCCAGCAGTTTTTCGGGGATGAATCAGCCCCAGCATTTT. Translated, it gives CASSFSGMNQPQHF.

The chain recombines TRBV9 with TRBJ1-1; D is unresolved. The V gene's germline CDR1 is SGDLS and CDR2 YYNGEE. The germline V and J ends were trimmed by 6 bases and 0 bases, with 12 bases remaining between them. CDR3 size: 14 residues. This CDR3 is CASTRSAVNTEAFF. The CDR3 DNA is TGTGCCAGCACTCGGTCGGCGGTGAACACTGAAGCTTTCTTT. Full variable domain (missing parts from reference TRBV9 and TRBJ1-1): DSGVTQTPKHLITATGQRVTLRCSPRSGDLSVYWYQQSLDQGLQFLIQYYNGEERAKGNILERFSAQQFPDLHSELNLSSLELGDSALYFCASTRSAVNTEAFFGQGTRLTVV.

V and J are TRBV7-2 and TRBJ2-3; a possible D gene is TRBD2 (6 bases). Trimming took 5 bases from V and 8 from J, leaving 17 bases between them. The CDR3 runs 14 residues. Germline V gives CDR1 SGHTA, CDR2 FQGNSA. The CDR3 DNA reads TGTGCCAGCAGCCCTAGGGACTCTCGGGGTACGCAGTATTTT. Translating gives CASSPRDSRGTQYF.

The genes are TRBV11-1 and TRBJ2-1; 7 nucleotides match TRBD2. Germline CDR1 SGHAT, CDR2 FQDESV (reference sequence). This CDR3 is 13 amino acids long. Trimming at V came to 2 bases and at J to 7 bases, leaving 2 bases not matched to a gene. In nucleotides, the CDR3 is TGTGCCAGCAGCTTACTCGGGGGGAATGAGCAGTTCTTC. Translating it yields CASSLLGGNEQFF.

This sequence joins TRBV6-1 and TRBJ1-1, with D perhaps TRBD1 (6 bases). Germline V gives CDR1 MNHNS, CDR2 SASEGT. Trimming shortened V by 3 bases and J by 0 bases, and 11 bases separated the two germline ends. This CDR3 comprises 15 residues. The CDR3, as DNA: TGTGCCAGCAGTGAGTTCCAGGGGATGAACACTGAAGCTTTCTTT. This codes for CASSEFQGMNTEAFF.